Listed here is a single TCR beta chain. The TEMRA cells underwent FACS enrichment, while the CD8+ and CD4+ T cells underwent negative isolation. With random hexamers, reverse transcription was performed on roughly 0.5 to 1 ug of RNA. Via MiXCR, TCRdb re-called the immunoSEQ multiplex PCR reads, giving one row per CDR3 protein. The data contain some 190,000 distinct CDR3 sequences, approximately 95% of them seen just once; the ten biggest clones take up approximately 0.09%. The CDR3 has 13 amino acids. V was clipped by 6 bases and J by 3 bases, with 9 bases between them. This specimen comes from a study of CD8 T cells in Susac syndrome.

V and J are TRBV12-3 or TRBV12-4 and TRBJ1-5; no reliable D call. Sequencing was done on a sample of CD4+ T cells from PBMCs. The TCR originated in a human donor with multiple sclerosis. The CDR3 sequence is CASSLMDNQPQHF. The CDR3, as DNA: TGTGCCAGCAGCCTGATGGACAATCAGCCCCAGCATTTT.